The 20 T cell receptor beta chains below come from one sample, sequenced in a study of T-cell reconstitution after alpha-beta-depleted transplantation in children (dated by TCRdb to about 2016). Reading the label with the study, this specimen's treatment or condition is: allogeneic hematopoietic cell transplantation with graft depleted of TCRalphabeta T cells and CD19 B cells. The library was built by means of PCR. Sequenced on an Illumina HiSeq 2500. TCR library preparation used molecular barcoding, with unique molecular identifiers applied to normalize quantification of the TCRbeta repertoire. TCRdb's own reprocessing of the public reads used fastp at Q25 and MiXCR and kept productive beta chains. Entries that share a CDR3 protein sequence are merged under the most common genes and DNA. Recorded for this sample are fewer than 1 million distinct CDR3 sequences; roughly 16% of them occurred a single time. Jointly, the top ten make up just under 5% of the sample.

The source material was PBMCs, mostly from graft donor cells, sampled 360 days after TCRalphabeta/CD19-depleted stem cell transplant. The receptors originated from a male patient younger than 18 who had a stem cell transplant for acute lymphoblastic leukemia, so the T cells may come from the graft donor.

The J gene is TRBJ2-7, the V gene TRBV7-9; D unclear. CDR1 SEHNR and CDR2 FQNEAQ come from the germline V gene (reference sequence). The CDR3 is 12 residues long. Trimming shortened V by 4 bases and J by 5 bases, and 9 bases separated the two germline ends. The CDR3 nucleotides read TGTGCCAGCAGCTCCATATCCCACGAGCAGTACTTC. It translates to CASSSISHEQYF. Together with reference TRBV7-9 and TRBJ2-7, the CDR3 gives the full variable domain: DTGVSQNPRHKITKRGQNVTFRCDPISEHNRLYWYRQTLGQGPEFLTYFQNEAQLEKSRLLSDRFSAERPKGSFSTLEIQRTEQGDSAMYLCASSSISHEQYFGPGTRLTVT.

Only a few counts were recorded for this clonotype. The rearrangement uses TRBV6-2 or TRBV6-3 and TRBJ2-7, with 13 bases identical to TRBD2. Germline trimming cut 0 bases from V and 1 base from J; bases unmatched to any gene: 6. This CDR3 region has 18 residues. CDR1 MNHEY and CDR2 SVGEGT come from the germline V gene. CDR3 in DNA: TGTGCCAGCAGTTACTCCGGGACTAGCGGGACGATATCCTACGAGCAGTACTTC. Its translation is CASSYSGTSGTISYEQYF.

This clonotype occurred many times. The CDR3 DNA follows: TGCAGTGCCGTGGACCCGAGCCGACTAGCAGACGAGCAGTACTTC. This translates into CSAVDPSRLADEQYF. The genes are TRBV20-1 and TRBJ2-7; 7 nucleotides line up with TRBD2. V shed 6 bases, J shed 5 bases, and the junction held 16 bases outside the gene matches. This CDR3 region has 15 residues. CDR1 is DFQATT, CDR2 SNEGSKA, per germline (reference sequence).

The chain combines TRBV11-3 with TRBJ2-3; D possibly uses TRBD1 or TRBD2 (6 bases each). Germline CDR1 SGHNT, CDR2 YENEEA. V dropped 4 bases and J dropped 0 bases, with 14 bases sitting between them. This CDR3 region has 16 residues. The CDR3 protein is CASSSDSGTSTDTQYF. As DNA, the CDR3 is TGTGCCAGCAGCTCGGACAGTGGGACTAGCACAGATACGCAGTATTTT.

This clonotype has just a few counts. The chain carries TRBV7-9 and TRBJ2-1, with a weak D call TRBD2 (5 bases). The CDR3 length is 15 residues. Per the germline V gene, CDR1 is SEHNR and CDR2 is FQNEAQ (reference sequence). Deletions cut 2 bases from V and 7 bases from J, with 15 bases between. The CDR3 sequence: CASSLNSIAMNEQFF. The CDR3 DNA reads as TGTGCCAGCAGCTTAAATTCTATAGCGATGAATGAGCAGTTCTTC.

The chain uses TRBV27 and TRBJ2-2, with 9 nucleotides matching TRBD2. Germline V gene lookup returns CDR1 MNHEY and CDR2 SMNVEV (reference sequence). J was trimmed by 5 bases and V by 5 bases; bases with no gene match: 6. The CDR3 totals 15 residues. The CDR3 DNA follows: TGTGCCAGCAGTCCAATAGCGGGAGTTACCGGGGAGCTGTTTTTT. As protein: CASSPIAGVTGELFF.

The gene calls are TRBV3-1 and TRBJ2-3, with TRBD2 matching 9 bases. This CDR3 is built from 14 residues. Trimming took 7 bases from V and 3 from J; bases not matched to a gene: 5. Germline loops: CDR1 LGHDT, CDR2 YNNKEL (reference sequence). Written as DNA, the CDR3 is TGTGCCAGCACCCGTAGCGGGAGTACAGATACGCAGTATTTT. Amino acids: CASTRSGSTDTQYF.

This clonotype was observed a handful of times. The CDR3 here is CASGRGRPSYNEQFF. For the CDR3, the DNA is TGTGCCAGCGGAAGGGGGAGGCCCTCCTACAATGAGCAGTTCTTC. The rearrangement links TRBV9 to TRBJ2-1, with D perhaps TRBD1 or TRBD2 (6 bases each). The ends were cut back, 7 bases at V and 0 bases at J, with 14 bases in the middle. CDR1 is SGDLS and CDR2 is YYNGEE in the germline V gene. The CDR3 loop spans 15 amino acids.

This clonotype turned up a few times. The genes are TRBV5-1 and TRBJ2-3, with no clear D. This CDR3 has 16 residues. Per germline, CDR1 SGHRS and CDR2 YFSETQ. The V gene lost 4 bases and the J gene lost 1 base, with 16 bases spanning the gap. The CDR3 region has the DNA TGCGCCAGCAGCGCTGACTGGCGCCGGGGCACAGATACGCAGTATTTT. The encoded protein is CASSADWRRGTDTQYF.

The J gene is TRBJ2-7, the V gene TRBV5-5; 8 positions agree with TRBD2. The J segment lost 6 bases and the V segment lost 0 bases, leaving 5 bases of the junction unmatched. Germline V CDR1 and CDR2: SGHKS, YYEKEE (reference sequence). CDR3 size: 14 residues. The CDR3 DNA follows: TGTGCCAGCAGCTTGGCGGGAGGGTATATCGAGCAGTACTTC. Amino acid sequence: CASSLAGGYIEQYF. The variable domain in full, with the rest retrieved from reference TRBV5-5 and TRBJ2-7, is DAGVTQSPTHLIKTRGQQVTLRCSPISGHKSVSWYQQVLGQGPQFIFQYYEKEERGRGNFPDRFSARQFPNYSSELNVNALLLGDSALYLCASSLAGGYIEQYFGPGTRLTVT.

The CDR3 region has the DNA TGCGCCAGCAGCTTGGTTTTTAACACTGAAGCTTTCTTT. This gives the protein CASSLVFNTEAFF. The chain joins TRBV5-1 to TRBJ1-1; D gene uncertain. Germline V lookup: CDR1 SGHRS, CDR2 YFSETQ. V lost 0 bases, J lost 2 bases, and 5 bases lay in between. This CDR3 spans 13 amino acids.

This sequence joins TRBV5-1 and TRBJ2-7; D call uncertain. Trimming removed 1 base at V and 1 base at J, with 9 bases between. The V gene's germline CDR1 is SGHRS and CDR2 YFSETQ. This CDR3 is built from 14 residues. The CDR3 DNA reads as TGCGCCAGCAGCTTGTCGGAGACTTCCTACGAGCAGTACTTC. Residues: CASSLSETSYEQYF.

This clonotype was counted many times. The chain combines TRBV29-1 with TRBJ2-3; tentative D call: TRBD2 (6 bases). Germline V gene sequence: CDR1 SQVTM, CDR2 ANQGSEA. V was cut by 6 bases and J by 6 bases, with 19 bases left in between. CDR3 length equals 14 residues. This CDR3 is CSVDRDSGHDTQYF. In DNA form, the CDR3 reads TGCAGCGTAGATAGGGACTCGGGCCACGATACGCAGTATTTT.

The chain has TRBV20-1 and TRBJ1-1, with D perhaps TRBD1 (6 bases). Germline assignment: CDR1 DFQATT and CDR2 SNEGSKA (reference sequence). V was shortened by 1 base and J by 5 bases, with 14 bases between the two germline ends. The CDR3 loop spans 14 amino acids. CDR3: CSARGLTGDTEAFF. The CDR3 coding sequence is TGCAGTGCTAGAGGTTTGACAGGTGATACTGAAGCTTTCTTT.

V gene TRBV5-1 combines with J gene TRBJ2-1, with 8 bases fitting TRBD2. The V gene end was trimmed by 2 bases and the J gene end by 8 bases; junction bases not matched to a gene: 9. CDR1 and CDR2 (germline): SGHRS, YFSETQ. There are 15 residues in the CDR3. The DNA of the CDR3 is TGCGCCAGCAGCTTTGTCGGGAGGGCCCTCGATGAGCAGTTCTTC. This encodes CASSFVGRALDEQFF.

The sample holds a few counts of this clonotype. The V gene is TRBV7-9, the J gene TRBJ2-3, with D tentatively TRBD1 or TRBD2 (5 bases each). V was clipped by 5 bases and J by 8 bases, with 14 bases between them. CDR1 SEHNR and CDR2 FQNEAQ come from the germline V gene (reference sequence). This CDR3 contains 13 residues. This CDR3 is CASSLPGPGTQYF. The DNA for the CDR3 is TGTGCCAGCAGCCTACCGGGACCTGGTACGCAGTATTTT.

The DNA of the CDR3 is TGCAGTGCTAGGCAGACAGAGTATAATTCACCCCTCCACTTT. It specifies CSARQTEYNSPLHF. The chain carries TRBV20-1 and TRBJ1-6, with D possibly being TRBD1 (5 bases). Germline CDR1 DFQATT, CDR2 SNEGSKA (reference sequence). This CDR3 has 14 amino acids. The V end was cut by 3 bases, the J end by 4 bases, with 10 bases between.

This clonotype occurred a few times. The V gene is TRBV7-9, the J gene TRBJ2-1; 7 bases agree with TRBD2. J was trimmed by 3 bases and V by 4 bases; bases with no gene match: 6. The CDR3 loop spans 15 amino acids. Germline V gene sequence: CDR1 SEHNR, CDR2 FQNEAQ (reference sequence). The CDR3 region is CASSSTRGNYNEQFF. CDR3 DNA sequence: TGTGCCAGCAGCTCGACGCGGGGGAACTACAATGAGCAGTTCTTC.

This chain joins TRBV12-3 or TRBV12-4 and TRBJ2-5; possibly TRBD1 or TRBD2 for D (5 bases each). Trimming left V 4 bases short and J 4 bases short, with 16 bases between. The CDR3 length is 15 residues. CDR3 loop: CASSSNTRGGETQYF. DNA for the CDR3: TGTGCCAGCAGTTCGAATACCCGGGGCGGAGAGACCCAGTACTTC.

The CDR3 sequence: CAISGQLNSPLHF. As DNA, the CDR3 is TGTGCCATCAGCGGACAGCTCAATTCACCCCTCCACTTT. The chain links TRBV10-3 to TRBJ1-6; D possibly corresponds to TRBD1 (6 bases). Germline V gives CDR1 ENHRY, CDR2 SYGVKD. V dropped 6 bases and J dropped 7 bases, with 10 bases sitting between them. This CDR3 spans 13 amino acids.